The 15 T cell receptor beta chains below were found in one sample sequenced in a study of T cells in localized non-small cell lung cancer. Produced via immunoSEQ multiplex PCR; TCRdb's table is partial and in-frame only. The sample includes 130,000 or so clones, more than 70% of them seen just once. The source was peripheral blood, collected before any cancer treatment. These receptors were obtained from a female donor at least 60 years old with stage I lung adenocarcinoma.

This clone has just one count. The chain has TRBV7-8 and TRBJ2-1, with TRBD2 matching over 14 bases. The CDR3 runs to 17 residues. From germline, CDR1 is SGHVS and CDR2 FQNEAQ. The ends lost 5 bases at V and 6 bases at J; junction bases unmatched: 9. The CDR3 DNA follows: TGTGCCAGCAGCCCGACTCCGGGACTAGCGGGAGCCAATGAGCAGTTCTTC. It is translated as CASSPTPGLAGANEQFF.

This chain joins TRBV7-2 and TRBJ2-3; no reliable D call. Looked up from germline, CDR1 is SGHTA and CDR2 is FQGNSA. V was pared by 1 base and J by 4 bases, with 9 bases between. The CDR3 is 14 amino acids. This CDR3 reads CASSLGLWADTQYF. In nucleotides, the CDR3 is TGTGCCAGCAGCTTAGGGCTTTGGGCAGATACGCAGTATTTT. Variable domain in full (rest from reference TRBV7-2 and TRBJ2-3): GAGVSQSPSNKVTEKGKDVELRCDPISGHTALYWYRQSLGQGLEFLIYFQGNSAPDKSGLPSDRFSAERTGGSVSTLTIQRTQQEDSAVYLCASSLGLWADTQYFGPGTRLTVL.

The chain links TRBV5-4 to TRBJ2-7; D uncertain. The CDR3 totals 13 residues. V gave up 4 bases and J gave up 6 bases, with 14 bases separating them. Germline loops: CDR1 SGHNT, CDR2 YYREEE (reference sequence). The CDR3 loop is CASSVARMGEQYF. CDR3 DNA: TGTGCCAGCAGCGTAGCTAGGATGGGCGAGCAGTACTTC.

The chain is built from TRBV21-1 and TRBJ1-5. TRBV21-1 is deemed a pseudogene. CDR3 length equals 16 residues. The CDR3 nucleotides read TGTGCCAGCAGCCCAGGGGGGGAAGGTCGGGGACAGCCCCAGCATTTT. Its protein product is CASSPGGEGRGQPQHF.

The rearrangement uses TRBV29-1 and TRBJ1-2, with D perhaps matching TRBD1 (5 bases). Germline V gives CDR1 SQVTM, CDR2 ANQGSEA. The V and J ends lost 4 bases and 4 bases respectively, with 7 bases between them. The CDR3 covers 11 residues. The chain's CDR3 is CSVGDGYGYTF. As DNA, the CDR3 is TGCAGCGTTGGGGACGGCTATGGCTACACCTTC.

This chain connects TRBV2 to TRBJ2-5; D possibly uses TRBD1 or TRBD2 (5 bases each). The V and J ends lost 3 bases and 7 bases respectively, with 12 bases between them. The V gene's germline CDR1 is SNHLY and CDR2 FYNNEI. The CDR3 is 13 residues long. CDR3 sequence (DNA): TGTGCCAGCAGTGAGGGACCCCAGGGGACCCAGTACTTC. It specifies CASSEGPQGTQYF.

V is TRBV4-1 and J is TRBJ2-7; TRBD1 might be the D (6 bases). The CDR3 extends over 15 amino acids. Germline V CDR1 and CDR2: MGHRA, YSYEKL. The V gene lost 6 bases and the J gene lost 4 bases, with 19 bases spanning the gap. The CDR3 nucleotides read TGCGCCAGCAGTCGCACGGGCAGGGGTTCGTACGAGCAGTACTTC. Protein sequence: CASSRTGRGSYEQYF.

This chain uses TRBV6-1 with TRBJ2-1, with 9 positions matching TRBD2. Germline-derived CDR1 and CDR2 are MNHNS and SASEGT. J lost 6 bases, V lost 6 bases, and 9 bases had no gene match. The length of the CDR3 is 15 residues. This CDR3 is CASSQRREGRNEQFF. CDR3 sequence (DNA): TGTGCCAGCAGCCAGCGGCGGGAGGGCCGCAATGAGCAGTTCTTC.

The chain joins TRBV5-1 to TRBJ1-4; no clear D. Germline V gene data show CDR1 as SGHRS and CDR2 as YFSETQ. The CDR3 length is 14 residues. Trimming shortened V by 0 bases and J by 5 bases, and 8 bases separated the two germline ends. CDR3 sequence: CASSLGVKNEKLFF. CDR3 DNA: TGCGCCAGCAGCTTGGGGGTGAAGAATGAAAAACTGTTTTTT.

This clone was seen a single time. The rearrangement uses TRBV9 and TRBJ1-2; D uncertain. This CDR3 is built from 13 residues. Germline V CDR1 and CDR2: SGDLS, YYNGEE. V was shortened by 0 bases and J by 5 bases, with 8 bases between the two germline ends. The CDR3 sequence is CASSVDRKYGYTF. DNA of the CDR3: TGTGCCAGCAGCGTAGACAGAAAATATGGCTACACCTTC.

This chain links TRBV4-1 with TRBJ2-7; 7 nucleotides agree with TRBD2. J lost 3 bases, V lost 0 bases, and 11 bases had no gene match. This CDR3 is 17 amino acids long. In germline, CDR1 is MGHRA, CDR2 YSYEKL. This CDR3 reads CASSQEGPGLMSYEQYF. CDR3 sequence (DNA): TGCGCCAGCAGCCAAGAGGGCCCGGGACTAATGAGCTACGAGCAGTACTTC.

The rearrangement joins TRBV28 to TRBJ1-3; D is ambiguous. Germline V CDR1 and CDR2: MDHEN, SYDVKM. This CDR3 comprises 17 residues. Trimming left V 2 bases short and J 0 bases short, with 14 bases between. Here the CDR3 reads CASSLSPRRLSGNTIYF. Here the CDR3 DNA reads TGTGCCAGCAGTTTAAGTCCCAGGAGACTCTCTGGAAACACCATATATTTT.

This sequence joins TRBV30 and TRBJ1-4; D gene ambiguous. Germline V gene lookup returns CDR1 GTSNPN and CDR2 SVGIG (reference sequence). This CDR3 is built from 14 residues. The V and J ends lost 3 bases and 3 bases respectively, with 11 bases between them. The DNA of the CDR3 is TGTGCCTGGAGGGCCGGCCATTCTAATGAAAAACTGTTTTTT. Translated: CAWRAGHSNEKLFF. Using reference TRBV30 and TRBJ1-4 for the parts outside the CDR3, the full variable domain is SQTIHQWPATLVQPVGSPLSLECTVEGTSNPNLYWYRQAAGRGLQLLFYSVGIGQISSEVPQNLSASRPQDRQFILSSKKLLLSDSGFYLCAWRAGHSNEKLFFGSGTQLSVL.

The chain has TRBV5-4 and TRBJ2-2, with D perhaps TRBD2 (6 bases). Looked up from germline, CDR1 is SGHNT and CDR2 is YYREEE (reference sequence). There are 13 residues in the CDR3. The CDR3 bases are TGTGTTTATCGGGGGATGGGACCCGGGGAGCTGTTTTTT. It is translated as CVYRGMGPGELFF.

The chain uses TRBV5-4 and TRBJ1-1; no definite D call. Germline lookup yields CDR1 SGHNT and CDR2 YYREEE (reference sequence). Trimming cost V 0 bases and J 2 bases, with 8 bases left between them. This CDR3 is 14 amino acids long. CDR3 in amino acids: CASSLGQINTEAFF. The DNA for the CDR3 is TGTGCCAGCAGCTTGGGCCAGATTAACACTGAAGCTTTCTTT.